This T cell receptor (beta chain) came from a study of OX40 agonist ivuxolimab in advanced cancers. With 4 bases removed from V and 5 bases from J, the gap between germline ends came to 14 bases. This CDR3 region has 14 residues. Germline V CDR1 and CDR2: MRHNA, SNTAGT. The data were produced by immunoSEQ multiplex PCR, yet TCRdb's version contains in-frame clones alone and is incomplete. Here the sample spans some 39,000 clones, about 81% being singletons. The chain uses TRBV6-4 and TRBJ1-2; D is unresolved. Source: CD4+ or CD8+ T cells sorted from blood, taken in a trial of the OX40 agonist ivuxolimab. The TCR comes from an adult with an advanced solid tumor such as melanoma, head and neck, liver or kidney cancer. The CDR3 region has the DNA TGTGCCAGCAGTGTCCTAGGACGGACGTATGGCTACACCTTC. It encodes CASSVLGRTYGYTF.